Detailed here is one TCR beta chain. Its antigen is unknown. Trimming left V 1 base short and J 5 bases short, with 6 bases between. This CDR3 spans 12 amino acids. CDR1 and CDR2 (germline): LGHDT, YNNKEL (reference sequence). Some clones are missing from TCRdb's copy, which holds only in-frame ones; the method was immunoSEQ multiplex PCR. The table shows some 120,000 clones, with roughly 93% occurring only once. This entry comes from a study of T cell responses to AZD1222 COVID-19 vaccine. Overall study results and limits: Across spike, vaccine-associated CD4 TCRs were found, dominant at 160-218 and 743-854.

The chain recombines TRBV3-1 (or the pseudogene TRBV3-2) with TRBJ2-7; possible D gene TRBD1, 5 bases. This sequence was found in an adult who received the AZD1222 COVID-19 vaccine. The sample was peripheral blood, taken 28 days after the second AZD1222 dose. This CDR3 reads CASSQGGHEQYF. In nucleotides, the CDR3 is TGTGCCAGCAGCCAAGGGGGCCACGAGCAGTACTTC.